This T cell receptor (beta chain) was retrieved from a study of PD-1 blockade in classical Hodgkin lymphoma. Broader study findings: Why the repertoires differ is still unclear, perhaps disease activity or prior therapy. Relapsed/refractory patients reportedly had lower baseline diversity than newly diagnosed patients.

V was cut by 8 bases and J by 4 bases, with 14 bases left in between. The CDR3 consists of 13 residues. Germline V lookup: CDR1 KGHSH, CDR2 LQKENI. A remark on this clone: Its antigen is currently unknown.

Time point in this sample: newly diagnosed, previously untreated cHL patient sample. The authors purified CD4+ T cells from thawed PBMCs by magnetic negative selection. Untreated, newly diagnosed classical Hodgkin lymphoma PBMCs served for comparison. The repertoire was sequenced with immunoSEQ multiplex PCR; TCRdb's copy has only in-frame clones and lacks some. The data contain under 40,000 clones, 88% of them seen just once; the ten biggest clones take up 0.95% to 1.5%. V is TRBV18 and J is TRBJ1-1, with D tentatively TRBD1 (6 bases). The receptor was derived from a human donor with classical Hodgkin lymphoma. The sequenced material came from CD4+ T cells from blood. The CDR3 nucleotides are TGTGCCAGCCGGGACACGATGACCACTGAAGCTTTCTTT. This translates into CASRDTMTTEAFF. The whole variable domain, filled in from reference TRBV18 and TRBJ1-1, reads NAGVMQNPRHLVRRRGQEARLRCSPMKGHSHVYWYRQLPEEGLKFMVYLQKENIIDESGMPKERFSAEFPKEGPSILRIQQVVRGDSAAYFCASRDTMTTEAFFGQGTRLTVV.